This T cell receptor beta chain derives from a study of T cell responses to AZD1222 COVID-19 vaccine. Turning to the study itself: Whether given at about 4 or about 12 weeks, second doses were pooled.

Notes on this clone: Its antigen remains unidentified.

Here immunoSEQ multiplex PCR was the method, and the copy in TCRdb shows in-frame clones only, minus some. Of over 130,000 clones in the sample, over 85% were seen once. Study results and caveats: The study found vaccine-associated CD4 TCRs spanning spike, dominant at 160-218 and 743-854. Repertoires in all cases were sampled only once the peak T cell response had passed. Donors were chiefly white British, with a greater number of females, and clonal diversity was perhaps underestimated.

The receptor comes from an adult in good health. Sample: peripheral blood, taken on day 0 of AZD1222 vaccination.

CDR3 nucleotides: TGTGCCAGTAGTATAGGGGTGACAACAAAAAACATTCAGTACTTC. Residues: CASSIGVTTKNIQYF. V is TRBV19 and J is TRBJ2-4; D unclear. Trimming took off 1 base at V and 4 bases at J, with 11 bases between the two ends. Germline CDR1 is LNHDA and CDR2 is SQIVND (reference sequence). This CDR3 region has 15 residues.